These 14 T cell receptor beta chains were sequenced from one sample in a study of beta chain features in type 1 diabetes. Investigators reverse transcribed all isolated RNA, so they sequenced expressed TCRB transcripts. The method was immunoSEQ multiplex PCR; TCRdb's version includes in-frame clones alone and lacks a portion of them. The sample has more than 150,000 clones; approximately 9.1% are singletons. Sequences were obtained from central memory CD4+ T cells from blood. All receptors come from a young woman in good health.

The V and J genes are TRBV29-1 and TRBJ1-6; TRBD1 matches at 7 bases. V lost 1 base to trimming and J lost 10 bases; unmatched junction nucleotides: 10. The CDR3 length is 15 residues. Germline-derived CDR1 and CDR2 are SQVTM and ANQGSEA. The CDR3 is CSVEARQGSVSPLHF. CDR3 DNA: TGCAGCGTTGAAGCACGACAGGGTTCAGTGTCACCCCTCCACTTT.

The chain joins TRBV18 to TRBJ2-7; 8 bases fit TRBD2. V lost 6 bases, J lost 0 bases, and 13 bases stayed unmatched. CDR1 KGHSH and CDR2 LQKENI come from the germline V gene. The CDR3 runs to 17 residues. For the CDR3, the DNA is TGTGCCAGCTCCCCGGTAGGGCTAGCGGGCAACTCCTACGAGCAGTACTTC. Its translation is CASSPVGLAGNSYEQYF.

This clone was seen a few times. The chain is built from TRBV7-8 and TRBJ1-2; D is undetermined. The CDR3 runs 14 residues. From germline, CDR1 is SGHVS and CDR2 FQNEAQ. Trimming took off 3 bases at V and 6 bases at J, with 14 bases between the two ends. The CDR3 here is CASSLVIGGHGYTF. CDR3 nucleotide sequence: TGTGCCAGCAGCTTGGTTATCGGAGGTCATGGCTACACCTTC.

The rearrangement uses TRBV27 and TRBJ1-4; D ambiguous. This CDR3 region has 13 residues. Trimming took off 2 bases at V and 6 bases at J, with 7 bases between the two ends. Germline V CDR1 and CDR2: MNHEY, SMNVEV (reference sequence). CDR3 protein: CASSLRRDEKLFF. The CDR3 DNA follows: TGTGCCAGCAGTTTAAGGCGGGATGAAAAACTGTTTTTT.

This clone was counted only a few times. This sequence joins TRBV7-2 and TRBJ2-5, with TRBD1 as a possible D gene (6 bases). The V gene's germline CDR1 is SGHTA and CDR2 FQGNSA. CDR3 size: 13 residues. Trimming took 4 bases from V and 4 from J, leaving 10 bases between them. CDR3 nucleotide sequence: TGTGCCAGCAGCTACAGGGTTGGAGAGACCCAGTACTTC. It specifies CASSYRVGETQYF.

A few counts support this clone. V usage is TRBV5-4 and J usage is TRBJ2-3; D perhaps matches TRBD1 (5 bases). The CDR3 totals 15 residues. Germline lookup yields CDR1 SGHNT and CDR2 YYREEE (reference sequence). Trimming removed 0 bases from V and 4 bases from J, with 12 bases in between. The CDR3 protein is CASSLARAGSDTQYF. CDR3 DNA: TGTGCCAGCAGCTTGGCCAGGGCCGGATCAGATACGCAGTATTTT.

The gene calls are TRBV7-8 and TRBJ2-5; TRBD2 agrees at 9 bases. Germline V gives CDR1 SGHVS, CDR2 FQNEAQ. This CDR3 is 18 amino acids long. The V segment lost 1 base and the J segment 5 bases; nucleotides outside the gene matches: 14. Written as DNA, the CDR3 is TGTGCCAGCAGCTTAGGAAGGCCTAGCGGGGCTGGGGGGGAGACCCAGTACTTC. Its translation is CASSLGRPSGAGGETQYF.

The table lists this clone with many counts. Other DNA sequences in the same sample also yield this CDR3. This rearrangement joins TRBV9 to TRBJ2-1, with D perhaps TRBD2 (5 bases). With 0 bases removed from V and 4 bases from J, the gap between germline ends came to 5 bases. The CDR3 totals 13 residues. The germline gives CDR1 SGDLS, CDR2 YYNGEE. DNA of the CDR3: TGTGCCAGCAGCGTAGGGGAGTACAATGAGCAGTTCTTC. It specifies CASSVGEYNEQFF.

This rearrangement joins TRBV30 to TRBJ2-5, with a possible D match to TRBD1 (5 bases). This CDR3 spans 15 amino acids. Trimming removed 4 bases from V and 9 bases from J, with 24 bases in between. CDR1 GTSNPN and CDR2 SVGIG come from the germline V gene (reference sequence). The CDR3 DNA follows: TGTGCCTGGATTCCCGATCAGGGTTCCCCGGTTGCCCAGTACTTC. This gives the protein CAWIPDQGSPVAQYF. Full variable domain (missing parts from reference TRBV30 and TRBJ2-5): SQTIHQWPATLVQPVGSPLSLECTVEGTSNPNLYWYRQAAGRGLQLLFYSVGIGQISSEVPQNLSASRPQDRQFILSSKKLLLSDSGFYLCAWIPDQGSPVAQYFGPGTRLLVL.

The DNA of the CDR3 is TGCGCCAGCAGCTCTCAGGGTCGAAGGGAGACCCAGTACTTC. This codes for CASSSQGRRETQYF. The V gene is TRBV5-1, the J gene TRBJ2-5, with D possibly TRBD1 on 5 matching bases. V was shortened by 3 bases and J by 5 bases, with 14 bases between the two germline ends. The V gene's germline CDR1 is SGHRS and CDR2 YFSETQ. The CDR3 sequence is 14 residues long.

This chain connects TRBV11-2 to TRBJ2-7; possible D gene TRBD1, 5 bases. Looked up from germline, CDR1 is SGHAT and CDR2 is FQNNGV. The CDR3 sequence is 13 residues long. V was trimmed by 2 bases and J by 7 bases, leaving 12 bases between them. The CDR3 loop is CASSLQGGLEQYF. The CDR3 nucleotides read TGTGCCAGCAGCTTACAGGGCGGTCTGGAGCAGTACTTC. The full variable domain, rest sourced from reference TRBV11-2 and TRBJ2-7, is EAGVAQSPRYKIIEKRQSVAFWCNPISGHATLYWYQQILGQGPKLLIQFQNNGVVDDSQLPKDRFSAERLKGVDSTLKIQPAKLEDSAVYLCASSLQGGLEQYFGPGTRLTVT.

The chain employs TRBV7-6 and TRBJ1-6, with 7 bases lining up with TRBD1. Trimming at V came to 2 bases and at J to 7 bases, leaving 11 bases not matched to a gene. The germline V gene has CDR1 SGHVS and CDR2 FNYEAQ. The length of the CDR3 is 17 residues. This CDR3 is CASSLSPLQGRNSPLHF. The CDR3 coding sequence is TGTGCCAGCAGCTTAAGCCCCCTACAGGGGCGGAATTCACCCCTCCACTTT.

The chain joins TRBV5-1 to TRBJ2-1; D ambiguous. The CDR3 has 15 amino acids. Trimming took off 0 bases at V and 8 bases at J, with 15 bases between the two ends. The V gene's germline CDR1 is SGHRS and CDR2 YFSETQ. The DNA of the CDR3 is TGCGCCAGCAGCTTGGGCGCAGGTAGGAAGTATGAGCAGTTCTTC. The encoded protein is CASSLGAGRKYEQFF.

On this clone itself: The junction shows a germline mismatch at one end, possibly a read error. CDR3 coding DNA: TGCGCCAGCAGCCGGGAGCATCAGCCACTTGAGCAGTACTTC. Amino acid sequence: CASSREHQPLEQYF. The V call is TRBV5-5, the J call TRBJ2-7; D might be TRBD2 (6 bases). The CDR3 is 14 residues long. CDR1 and CDR2 from the germline V gene are SGHKS and YYEKEE (reference sequence).